This entry lists 27 T cell receptor beta chains sequenced from one sample in a study of cytomegalovirus exposure and HLA in healthy donors. Clones were read by immunoSEQ multiplex PCR, and TCRdb kept only the in-frame ones, dropping some. The sample has 150,000 to 200,000 clones, 88% seen once. Input material: PBMCs. These receptors all stem from a man aged 18 to 30 in good health and CMV-seronegative.

The rearrangement links TRBV7-6 to TRBJ1-1; perhaps TRBD1 as D (5 bases). CDR3 length equals 15 residues. The V gene lost 1 base and the J gene lost 8 bases, with 17 bases spanning the gap. Germline CDR1 and CDR2: SGHVS and FNYEAQ. The chain's CDR3 is CASSLDVGLRVEAFF. The CDR3 bases are TGTGCCAGCAGCTTAGACGTGGGGCTGCGTGTCGAAGCTTTCTTT.

This clone was detected only a few times. V usage is TRBV6-5 and J usage is TRBJ2-6; D is possibly TRBD2 (5 bases). Trimming pared 10 bases from V and 2 bases from J, leaving 12 bases between. CDR1 MNHEY and CDR2 SVGAGI come from the germline V gene. The CDR3 spans 14 residues. The CDR3 DNA is TGTGCCACCGATCGGGAAGCTGGGGCCAACGTCCTGACTTTC. Protein sequence: CATDREAGANVLTF.

The V call is TRBV2, the J call TRBJ1-1; the D gene is possibly TRBD1 (5 bases). CDR1 SNHLY and CDR2 FYNNEI come from the germline V gene. The CDR3 has 13 amino acids. The V gene lost 6 bases and the J gene lost 3 bases, with 11 bases spanning the gap. The CDR3 coding sequence is TGTGCCAGCAGCAGGGAGGTGGACACTGAAGCTTTCTTT. It codes for CASSREVDTEAFF.

This rearrangement joins TRBV7-6 to TRBJ2-5; 14 bases align to TRBD2. The V gene's germline CDR1 is SGHVS and CDR2 FNYEAQ. There are 17 residues in the CDR3. V was pared by 4 bases and J by 3 bases, with 7 bases of the junction left unmatched. The CDR3 DNA reads as TGTGCCAGCAGCTCCAGACTAGCGGGGGGGCAGAAAGAGACCCAGTACTTC. Its translation: CASSSRLAGGQKETQYF.

The rearrangement joins TRBV2 to TRBJ2-1; 8 bases fit TRBD1. J gave up 3 bases and V 2 bases, and 9 bases lay outside the gene matches. The CDR3 runs to 17 residues. Germline CDR1 reads SNHLY; CDR2 reads FYNNEI. As DNA, the CDR3 is TGTGCCAGCAGTGAAAGGTGGCCGGGACAGGACTACAATGAGCAGTTCTTC. Amino acids: CASSERWPGQDYNEQFF.

The sample holds one count of this clone. This rearrangement joins TRBV6-6 to TRBJ1-4; possibly TRBD1 for D (5 bases). This CDR3 spans 13 amino acids. Germline loops: CDR1 MNHNY, CDR2 SVGAGI (reference sequence). V lost 6 bases and J lost 11, with 16 bases in between. The DNA for the CDR3 is TGTGCCAGCAGCCCTGGGGGGGGAAGGAAACTGTTTTTT. Protein sequence: CASSPGGGRKLFF.

The V gene is TRBV25-1, the J gene TRBJ1-1; D unresolved. This CDR3 is built from 11 residues. The V end was cut by 8 bases, the J end by 9 bases, with 13 bases between. The germline CDR1 and CDR2 sequences are MGHDK and SYGVNS. The CDR3 sequence: CASRSEAKAFF. DNA for the CDR3: TGTGCCAGCCGTTCCGAGGCAAAAGCTTTCTTT.

V usage is TRBV6-1 and J usage is TRBJ2-3; 12 nucleotides agree with TRBD2. The CDR3 spans 16 residues. The germline V gene encodes CDR1 MNHNS and CDR2 SASEGT. With 3 bases clipped from V and 3 bases from J, the junction kept 4 bases outside the gene matches. The chain's CDR3 is CASSDLAGGPTDTQYF. DNA of the CDR3: TGTGCCAGCAGTGACCTAGCGGGAGGGCCAACAGATACGCAGTATTTT.

The rearrangement links TRBV6-1 to TRBJ1-5; 9 positions match TRBD1. This CDR3 is built from 15 residues. Germline V lookup: CDR1 MNHNS, CDR2 SASEGT. V shed 2 bases, J shed 4 bases, and the junction held 3 bases outside the gene matches. In nucleotides, the CDR3 is TGTGCCAGCAGTGAATTAGGGACAGGGAATCAGCCCCAGCATTTT. Its translation is CASSELGTGNQPQHF.

The chain employs TRBV7-2 and TRBJ1-2; 7 bases align to TRBD1. The junction had 2 bases not matched to a gene; V was cut back by 5 bases and J by 2 bases. The germline gives CDR1 SGHTA, CDR2 FQGNSA. This CDR3 spans 13 amino acids. CDR3 protein: CASSPDRNYGYTF. The CDR3, as DNA: TGTGCCAGCAGCCCGGACAGGAACTATGGCTACACCTTC.

This sequence joins TRBV5-4 and TRBJ2-3; 14 nucleotides align to TRBD2. Germline assignment: CDR1 SGHNT and CDR2 YYREEE (reference sequence). The junction had 6 bases not matched to a gene; V was cut back by 0 bases and J by 3 bases. This CDR3 has 18 residues. The CDR3 sequence: CASSLDGTSGGQTDTQYF. The DNA of the CDR3 is TGTGCCAGCAGCTTGGACGGGACTAGCGGGGGCCAAACAGATACGCAGTATTTT.

This clone was picked up a small number of times. The J gene is TRBJ1-5, the V gene TRBV18; TRBD1 matches at 7 bases. In germline, CDR1 is KGHSH, CDR2 LQKENI. J lost 3 bases, V lost 3 bases, and 8 bases had no gene match. The CDR3 sequence is 16 residues long. DNA for the CDR3: TGTGCCAGCTCACCGGGCCAGACAGGGAACAATCAGCCCCAGCATTTT. Amino acid sequence: CASSPGQTGNNQPQHF.

Only a few counts were recorded for this clone. The chain combines TRBV10-1 with TRBJ1-1, with D uncertain. The CDR3 contains 12 residues. Germline loops: CDR1 WNHNN, CDR2 SYGVQD (reference sequence). V gave up 5 bases and J gave up 7 bases, with 11 bases separating them. In DNA, the CDR3 is TGCGCCAGCAGTTACGGTTCTCGTGAAGCTTTCTTT. This translates into CASSYGSREAFF.

The V call is TRBV4-1, the J call TRBJ1-2, with 7 bases aligning to TRBD1. CDR1 is MGHRA, CDR2 YSYEKL, per germline. The CDR3 is 16 amino acids. V shed 2 bases and J 4 bases; nucleotides not matched to a gene: 10. The CDR3 DNA is TGCGCCAGCAGCCAACCTTTACAGGGGAAGGGCTATGGCTACACCTTC. It specifies CASSQPLQGKGYGYTF.

This clone occurred a few times. The rearrangement links TRBV25-1 to TRBJ2-5; TRBD2 is a possible D gene (6 bases). Germline V gene data show CDR1 as MGHDK and CDR2 as SYGVNS. The CDR3 is made up of 14 amino acids. Deletions cut 2 bases from V and 0 bases from J, with 7 bases between. The CDR3 spells CASSERGYQETQYF. CDR3 nucleotides: TGTGCCAGCAGTGAACGGGGGTACCAAGAGACCCAGTACTTC.

CDR3 loop: CASSYSGGAQPQHF. DNA for the CDR3: TGTGCCAGCAGTTACTCGGGAGGGGCTCAGCCCCAGCATTTT. This chain uses TRBV6-5 with TRBJ1-5; a possible D gene is TRBD1 (5 bases). V shed 0 bases and J shed 6 bases, with 9 bases lying between them. In germline, CDR1 is MNHEY, CDR2 SVGAGI. The length of the CDR3 is 14 residues.

The V call is TRBV7-9, the J call TRBJ1-1, with D possibly matching TRBD1 (5 bases). V was clipped by 0 bases and J by 10 bases, with 24 bases between them. The CDR3 contains 17 residues. The germline V gene encodes CDR1 SEHNR and CDR2 FQNEAQ (reference sequence). CDR3 sequence: CASSLAPGTGGDSLAFF. In DNA, the CDR3 is TGTGCCAGCAGCTTAGCGCCTGGGACCGGCGGGGATTCTCTAGCTTTCTTT. Variable domain in full (rest from reference TRBV7-9 and TRBJ1-1): DTGVSQNPRHKITKRGQNVTFRCDPISEHNRLYWYRQTLGQGPEFLTYFQNEAQLEKSRLLSDRFSAERPKGSFSTLEIQRTEQGDSAMYLCASSLAPGTGGDSLAFFGQGTRLTVV.

V and J are TRBV18 and TRBJ2-3; D possibly corresponds to TRBD2 (5 bases). Trimming stripped 4 bases from V and 0 bases from J, with 8 bases between. The CDR3 has 14 residues. In germline, CDR1 is KGHSH, CDR2 LQKENI. Here the CDR3 DNA reads TGTGCCAGCTCACAGAGGGAGAGCACAGATACGCAGTATTTT. Translating it yields CASSQRESTDTQYF.

This chain uses TRBV7-2 with TRBJ1-5, with D possibly matching TRBD1 (6 bases). Trimming pared 4 bases from V and 4 bases from J, leaving 14 bases between. CDR1 and CDR2 (germline): SGHTA, FQGNSA. The CDR3 has 15 residues. This CDR3 is CASSYSGTLNQPQHF. The CDR3 coding sequence is TGTGCCAGCAGCTACTCCGGGACACTGAATCAGCCCCAGCATTTT.

This chain connects TRBV2 to TRBJ1-2, with D possibly being TRBD1 (6 bases). The CDR3 consists of 18 residues. Looked up from germline, CDR1 is SNHLY and CDR2 is FYNNEI. V shed 0 bases and J shed 3 bases, with 20 bases lying between them. The CDR3 here is CASSEAQQGGRWDYGYTF. As DNA, the CDR3 is TGTGCCAGCAGTGAAGCCCAACAGGGTGGTAGGTGGGACTATGGCTACACCTTC. The variable domain in full, with the rest retrieved from reference TRBV2 and TRBJ1-2, is EPEVTQTPSHQVTQMGQEVILRCVPISNHLYFYWYRQILGQKVEFLVSFYNNEISEKSEIFDDQFSVERPDGSNFTLKIRSTKLEDSAMYFCASSEAQQGGRWDYGYTFGSGTRLTVV.

The chain carries TRBV5-4 and TRBJ1-2; D is uncertain. The CDR3 runs to 13 residues. With 2 bases removed from V and 6 bases from J, the gap between germline ends came to 11 bases. Per the germline V gene, CDR1 is SGHNT and CDR2 is YYREEE (reference sequence). CDR3 residues: CASSFMAEDGYTF. CDR3 nucleotides: TGTGCCAGCAGCTTCATGGCAGAGGATGGCTACACCTTC.

The CDR3, as DNA: TGTGCCAGCAGCTTAGACCGACTTGTCTCTGGAAACACCATATATTTT. This gives the protein CASSLDRLVSGNTIYF. The chain is built from TRBV7-6 and TRBJ1-3; D call uncertain. Germline assignment: CDR1 SGHVS and CDR2 FNYEAQ. The CDR3 contains 16 residues. Trimming pared 1 base from V and 0 bases from J, leaving 10 bases between.

The chain uses TRBV6-6 and TRBJ2-1; perhaps TRBD1 as D (6 bases). Trimming removed 6 bases at V and 7 bases at J, with 16 bases between. The germline V gene encodes CDR1 MNHNY and CDR2 SVGAGI (reference sequence). The CDR3 is made up of 14 amino acids. CDR3 sequence reads: CASSSHLTGNEQFF. CDR3 nucleotides: TGTGCCAGCAGCAGTCACCTAACAGGGAATGAGCAGTTCTTC.

Comment on this clone: Within the sample, other DNA sequences also encode this same CDR3. This chain links TRBV5-1 with TRBJ2-2, with 12 bases fitting TRBD1. The CDR3 extends over 16 amino acids. V lost 4 bases, J lost 5 bases, and 6 bases stayed unmatched. Germline V CDR1 and CDR2: SGHRS, YFSETQ. CDR3 coding DNA: TGCGCCAGCAGCCTGGGACAGGGGGCTCCTACCGGGGAGCTGTTTTTT. Translated, it gives CASSLGQGAPTGELFF. Looking up the rest from reference TRBV5-1 and TRBJ2-2 gives the full variable domain: KAGVTQTPRYLIKTRGQQVTLSCSPISGHRSVSWYQQTPGQGLQFLFEYFSETQRNKGNFPGRFSGRQFSNSRSEMNVSTLELGDSALYLCASSLGQGAPTGELFFGEGSRLTVL.

The CDR3 protein is CASSPSGSGDTQYF. The CDR3, as DNA: TGTGCCAGCTCACCCTCGGGGAGCGGAGATACGCAGTATTTT. This chain links TRBV18 with TRBJ2-3, with a possible D match to TRBD2 (5 bases). V was trimmed by 3 bases and J by 5 bases, leaving 12 bases between them. Per the germline V gene, CDR1 is KGHSH and CDR2 is LQKENI. The CDR3 is 14 residues long.

V is TRBV27 and J is TRBJ1-1; 8 bases map to TRBD1. Germline values: CDR1 MNHEY, CDR2 SMNVEV (reference sequence). J was trimmed by 4 bases and V by 6 bases; bases with no gene match: 10. The CDR3 consists of 15 residues. This CDR3 is CASSSATGGSTEAFF. Here the CDR3 DNA reads TGTGCCAGCAGCTCCGCCACAGGGGGAAGCACTGAAGCTTTCTTT.

This clone was picked up one time. The chain carries TRBV19 and TRBJ2-3; 10 nucleotides agree with TRBD2. The CDR3 totals 19 residues. Germline CDR1 LNHDA, CDR2 SQIVND (reference sequence). Trimming removed 3 bases from V and 0 bases from J; junction bases left unmatched: 12. The CDR3 sequence: CASSIGLGSGGPSTDTQYF. The CDR3 DNA is TGTGCCAGTAGTATTGGACTGGGTAGCGGGGGGCCTAGCACAGATACGCAGTATTTT.